The 9 T cell receptor beta chains presented below share a single source sample, sequenced in a study of cytomegalovirus exposure and HLA in healthy donors. The PCR employed 60 Vbeta primers together with 13 Jbeta primers. The assay was immunoSEQ multiplex PCR, and TCRdb's table has in-frame clones only and misses some. This sample has about 60,000 clones, with 65% to 85% found just once. Sequencing used PBMCs. The receptors were sampled from a male donor in good health and CMV-seronegative.

In its sample, this clone was seen a few times. This chain joins TRBV30 and TRBJ2-7; D is possibly TRBD1 (6 bases). V was cut by 2 bases and J by 3 bases, with 11 bases left in between. Germline V CDR1 and CDR2: GTSNPN, SVGIG (reference sequence). The CDR3 runs to 13 residues. CDR3 sequence (DNA): TGTGCCTGGAGTCAGGACAGACGCTACGAGCAGTACTTC. Translated, it gives CAWSQDRRYEQYF.

J is TRBJ1-1 and V is TRBV2; D might be TRBD1 (6 bases). The germline gives CDR1 SNHLY, CDR2 FYNNEI. The CDR3 sequence is 13 residues long. The germline V and J ends were trimmed by 7 bases and 3 bases, with 12 bases remaining between them. The DNA for the CDR3 is TGTGCCAGCATACAGGGCAGGGACACTGAAGCTTTCTTT. It encodes CASIQGRDTEAFF. Full variable domain (remainder filled in from reference TRBV2 and TRBJ1-1): EPEVTQTPSHQVTQMGQEVILRCVPISNHLYFYWYRQILGQKVEFLVSFYNNEISEKSEIFDDQFSVERPDGSNFTLKIRSTKLEDSAMYFCASIQGRDTEAFFGQGTRLTVV.

V is TRBV4-1 and J is TRBJ1-2; D uncertain. Between the trimmed V and J ends, which lost 4 bases and 3 bases, there was a span of 12 bases. The CDR3 contains 14 residues. Looked up from germline, CDR1 is MGHRA and CDR2 is YSYEKL. Here the CDR3 reads CASSPHVADYGYTF. The CDR3 DNA is TGCGCCAGCAGCCCACATGTTGCCGACTATGGCTACACCTTC.

This sequence joins TRBV7-9 and TRBJ2-5; maybe TRBD2 (6 bases). Gene TRBJ2-7 matches the end of the DNA better, so the J call may be wrong. From germline, CDR1 is SEHNR and CDR2 FQNEAQ (reference sequence). The CDR3 contains 15 residues. The CDR3 DNA reads as TGTGCCAGCAGCTGGGCCGGGACTCACTCCTACGAGCAGTACTTC. As protein: CASSWAGTHSYEQYF.

This clone was observed once. CDR3 region: CASSPVGGRTEAFF. The DNA of the CDR3 is TGCGCCAGCAGCCCTGTGGGGGGAAGGACTGAAGCTTTCTTT. V usage is TRBV4-1 and J usage is TRBJ1-1, with D perhaps matching TRBD1 (5 bases). There are 14 residues in the CDR3. V lost 4 bases to trimming and J lost 5 bases, with 14 bases between them. Germline V lookup: CDR1 MGHRA, CDR2 YSYEKL.

V usage is TRBV18 and J usage is TRBJ2-5, with 9 nucleotides matching TRBD1. The CDR3 is 17 residues long. Germline loops: CDR1 KGHSH, CDR2 LQKENI. Trimming at V came to 2 bases and at J to 2 bases, leaving 9 bases not matched to a gene. CDR3 loop: CASSPYPGTGSQETQYF. The DNA for the CDR3 is TGTGCCAGCTCACCATACCCCGGGACAGGGAGTCAAGAGACCCAGTACTTC.

The chain couples TRBV18 to TRBJ1-3; D may be TRBD1 (5 bases). The CDR3 spans 14 residues. CDR1 KGHSH and CDR2 LQKENI come from the germline V gene. V was cut by 4 bases and J by 4 bases, with 11 bases left in between. The CDR3 DNA reads TGTGCCAGCTCACGAGGAGGGGACGGAAACACCATATATTTT. It yields the protein CASSRGGDGNTIYF. Variable domain in full (rest from reference TRBV18 and TRBJ1-3): NAGVMQNPRHLVRRRGQEARLRCSPMKGHSHVYWYRQLPEEGLKFMVYLQKENIIDESGMPKERFSAEFPKEGPSILRIQQVVRGDSAAYFCASSRGGDGNTIYFGEGSWLTVV.

The gene calls are TRBV4-1 and TRBJ1-1; D call uncertain. CDR1 and CDR2 (germline): MGHRA, YSYEKL. The CDR3 extends over 16 amino acids. The V and J ends lost 2 bases and 0 bases respectively, with 13 bases between them. For the CDR3, the DNA is TGCGCCAGCAGCCAAAACCCCCACAGTATGAACACTGAAGCTTTCTTT. Translating gives CASSQNPHSMNTEAFF.

V usage is TRBV7-3 and J usage is TRBJ2-2; TRBD2 aligns across 8 bases. Germline-derived CDR1 and CDR2 are SGHTA and FQGTGA. CDR3 length: 14 residues. The ends lost 3 bases at V and 7 bases at J; junction bases unmatched: 4. As DNA, the CDR3 is TGTGCCAGCAGCTTTCGGGGGGGAAACGGGGAGCTGTTTTTT. Protein: CASSFRGGNGELFF.